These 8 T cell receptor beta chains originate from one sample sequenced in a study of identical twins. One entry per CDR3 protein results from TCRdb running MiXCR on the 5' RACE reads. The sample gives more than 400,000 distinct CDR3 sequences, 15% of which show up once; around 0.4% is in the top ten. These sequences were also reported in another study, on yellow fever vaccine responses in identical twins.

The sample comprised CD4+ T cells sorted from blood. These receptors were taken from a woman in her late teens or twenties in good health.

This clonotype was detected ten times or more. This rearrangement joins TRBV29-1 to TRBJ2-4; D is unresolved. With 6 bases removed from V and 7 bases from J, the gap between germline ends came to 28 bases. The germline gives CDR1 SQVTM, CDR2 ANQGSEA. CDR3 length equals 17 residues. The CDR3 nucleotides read TGCAGCGTGGGGATGTGGTCGTCTGGAGCTGAATCGAACATTCAGTACTTC. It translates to CSVGMWSSGAESNIQYF.

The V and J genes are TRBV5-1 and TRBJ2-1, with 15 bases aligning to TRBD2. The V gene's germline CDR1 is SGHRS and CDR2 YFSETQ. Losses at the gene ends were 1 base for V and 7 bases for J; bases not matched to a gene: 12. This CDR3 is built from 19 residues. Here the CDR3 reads CASSLRRVIGTSGRNEQFF. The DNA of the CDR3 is TGCGCCAGCAGCTTGAGAAGGGTAATCGGGACTAGCGGGAGGAATGAGCAGTTCTTC. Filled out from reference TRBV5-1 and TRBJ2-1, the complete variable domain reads KAGVTQTPRYLIKTRGQQVTLSCSPISGHRSVSWYQQTPGQGLQFLFEYFSETQRNKGNFPGRFSGRQFSNSRSEMNVSTLELGDSALYLCASSLRRVIGTSGRNEQFFGPGTRLTVL.

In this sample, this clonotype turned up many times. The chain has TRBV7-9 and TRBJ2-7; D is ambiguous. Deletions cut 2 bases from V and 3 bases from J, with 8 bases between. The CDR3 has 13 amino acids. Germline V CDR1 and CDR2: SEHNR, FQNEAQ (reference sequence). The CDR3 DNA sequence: TGTGCCAGCAGCTTAAGGTCCCACTACGAGCAGTACGTC. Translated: CASSLRSHYEQYV.

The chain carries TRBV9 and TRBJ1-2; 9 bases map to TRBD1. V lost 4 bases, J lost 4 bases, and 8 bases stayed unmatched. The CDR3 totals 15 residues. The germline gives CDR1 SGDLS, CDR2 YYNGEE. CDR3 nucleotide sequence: TGTGCCAGCAGCCCCAGACAGGGGGTACGCTATGGCTACACCTTC. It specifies CASSPRQGVRYGYTF.

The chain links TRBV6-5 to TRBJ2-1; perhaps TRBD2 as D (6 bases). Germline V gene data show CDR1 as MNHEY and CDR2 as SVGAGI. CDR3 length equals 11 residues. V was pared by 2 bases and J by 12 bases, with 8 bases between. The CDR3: CASSYRGVQFF. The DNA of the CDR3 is TGTGCCAGCAGTTACCGCGGGGTGCAGTTCTTC.

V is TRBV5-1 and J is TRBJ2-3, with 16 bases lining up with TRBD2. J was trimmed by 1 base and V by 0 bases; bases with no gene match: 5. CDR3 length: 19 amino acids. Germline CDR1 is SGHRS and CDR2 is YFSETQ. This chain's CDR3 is CASSLAGTSGGAGTDTQYF. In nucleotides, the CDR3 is TGCGCCAGCAGCTTGGCTGGGACTAGCGGGGGGGCTGGCACAGATACGCAGTATTTT.

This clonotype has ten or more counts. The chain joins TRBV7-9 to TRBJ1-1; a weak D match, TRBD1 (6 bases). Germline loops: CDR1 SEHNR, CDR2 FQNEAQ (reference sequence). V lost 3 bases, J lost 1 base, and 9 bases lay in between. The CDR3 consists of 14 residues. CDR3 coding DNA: TGTGCCAGCAGCTTTAACAGGGAGAACACTGAAGCTTTCTTT. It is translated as CASSFNRENTEAFF.

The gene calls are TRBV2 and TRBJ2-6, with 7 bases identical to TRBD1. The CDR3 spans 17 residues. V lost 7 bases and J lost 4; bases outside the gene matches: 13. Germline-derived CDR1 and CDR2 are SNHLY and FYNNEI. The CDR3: CASTRDDRVAGANVLTF. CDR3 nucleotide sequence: TGTGCCAGCACCCGGGACGACAGGGTGGCGGGGGCCAACGTCCTGACTTTC. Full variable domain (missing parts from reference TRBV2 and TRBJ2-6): EPEVTQTPSHQVTQMGQEVILRCVPISNHLYFYWYRQILGQKVEFLVSFYNNEISEKSEIFDDQFSVERPDGSNFTLKIRSTKLEDSAMYFCASTRDDRVAGANVLTFGAGSRLTVL.